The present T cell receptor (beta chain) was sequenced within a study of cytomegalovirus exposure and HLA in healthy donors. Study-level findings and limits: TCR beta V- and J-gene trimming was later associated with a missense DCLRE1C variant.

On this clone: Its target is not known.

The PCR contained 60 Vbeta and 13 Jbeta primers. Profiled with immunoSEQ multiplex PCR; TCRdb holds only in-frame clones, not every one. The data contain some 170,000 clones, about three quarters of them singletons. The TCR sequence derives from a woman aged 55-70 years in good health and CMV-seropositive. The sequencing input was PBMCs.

The CDR3 here is CASRKPGQGYNEQFF. Here the CDR3 DNA reads TGTGCCAGCCGGAAACCGGGACAGGGATACAATGAGCAGTTCTTC. J is TRBJ2-1 and V is TRBV5-8; 9 nucleotides align to TRBD1. The CDR3 extends over 15 amino acids. From germline, CDR1 is SGHTS and CDR2 YDEGEE. Trimming at V came to 7 bases and at J to 4 bases, leaving 9 bases not matched to a gene.